This T cell receptor beta chain was recorded in a study of blood T cell repertoires in COVID-19. The germline V gene encodes CDR1 SNHLY and CDR2 FYNNEI. The CDR3 is 15 residues long. Unmatched junction bases numbered 6, after V lost 4 bases and J lost 6 bases. Repertoires were generated with immunoSEQ multiplex PCR, while TCRdb's copy carries only in-frame clones and drops some. In the table there are 180,000 or so clones, about 88% of which are singletons. This receptor was obtained from a man aged 18 to 30 with acute or convalescent COVID-19. The rearrangement uses TRBV2 and TRBJ1-6; 7 nucleotides line up with TRBD1. The sequencing input was peripheral blood. CDR3 DNA sequence: TGTGCCAGCAGTGCAGAGGACAGGAGTAATTCACCCCTCCACTTT. Its protein product is CASSAEDRSNSPLHF.